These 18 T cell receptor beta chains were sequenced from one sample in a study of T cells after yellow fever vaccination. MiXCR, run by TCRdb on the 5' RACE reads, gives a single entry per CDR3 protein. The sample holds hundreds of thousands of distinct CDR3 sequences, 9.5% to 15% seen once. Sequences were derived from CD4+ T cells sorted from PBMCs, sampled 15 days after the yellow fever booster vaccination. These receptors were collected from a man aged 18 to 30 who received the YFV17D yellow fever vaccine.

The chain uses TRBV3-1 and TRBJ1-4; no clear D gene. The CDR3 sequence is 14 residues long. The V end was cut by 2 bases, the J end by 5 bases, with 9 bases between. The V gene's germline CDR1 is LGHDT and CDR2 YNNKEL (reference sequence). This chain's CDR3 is CASSQRDRNEKLFF. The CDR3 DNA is TGTGCCAGCAGCCAACGGGATCGGAATGAAAAACTGTTTTTT.

The CDR3 DNA follows: TGTGCCATCAGTGAGTCGGTGTCACCCCTCCACTTT. Translation: CAISESVSPLHF. The chain links TRBV10-3 to TRBJ1-6, with D hard to call. The CDR3 sequence is 12 residues long. Germline CDR1 reads ENHRY; CDR2 reads SYGVKD. Trimming took 0 bases from V and 10 from J, leaving 4 bases between them.

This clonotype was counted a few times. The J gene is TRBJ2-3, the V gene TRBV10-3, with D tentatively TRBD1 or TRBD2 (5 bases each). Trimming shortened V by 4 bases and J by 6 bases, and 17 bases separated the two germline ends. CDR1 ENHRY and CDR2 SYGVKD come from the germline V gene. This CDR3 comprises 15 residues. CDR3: CAISGPGTARDTQYF. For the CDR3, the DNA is TGTGCCATCAGTGGCCCTGGGACGGCTAGGGATACGCAGTATTTT.

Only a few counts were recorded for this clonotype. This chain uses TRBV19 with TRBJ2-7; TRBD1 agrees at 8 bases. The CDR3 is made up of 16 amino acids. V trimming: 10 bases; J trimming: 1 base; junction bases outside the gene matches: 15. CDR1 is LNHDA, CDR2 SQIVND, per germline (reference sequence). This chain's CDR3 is CATMSEVRTGSYEQYF. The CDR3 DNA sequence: TGTGCCACCATGTCGGAGGTGAGGACAGGGTCCTACGAGCAGTACTTC.

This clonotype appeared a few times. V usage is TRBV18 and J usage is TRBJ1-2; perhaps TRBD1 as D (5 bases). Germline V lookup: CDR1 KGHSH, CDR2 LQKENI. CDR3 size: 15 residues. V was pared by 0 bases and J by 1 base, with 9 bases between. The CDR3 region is CASSPPLGLNYGYTF. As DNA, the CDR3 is TGTGCCAGCTCACCACCGCTGGGGCTTAACTATGGCTACACCTTC.

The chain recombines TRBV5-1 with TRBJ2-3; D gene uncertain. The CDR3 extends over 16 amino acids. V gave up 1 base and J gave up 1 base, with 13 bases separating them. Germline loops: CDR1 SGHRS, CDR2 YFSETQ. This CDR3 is CASSLHAPPGTDTQYF. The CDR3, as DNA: TGCGCCAGCAGCTTGCATGCGCCGCCTGGCACAGATACGCAGTATTTT. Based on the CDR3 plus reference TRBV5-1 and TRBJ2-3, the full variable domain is KAGVTQTPRYLIKTRGQQVTLSCSPISGHRSVSWYQQTPGQGLQFLFEYFSETQRNKGNFPGRFSGRQFSNSRSEMNVSTLELGDSALYLCASSLHAPPGTDTQYFGPGTRLTVL.

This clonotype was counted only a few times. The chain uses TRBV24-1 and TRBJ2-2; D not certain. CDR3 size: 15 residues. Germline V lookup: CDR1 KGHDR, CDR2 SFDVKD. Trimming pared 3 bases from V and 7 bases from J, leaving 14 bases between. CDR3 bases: TGTGCCACCAGTGATGTTAGACGTTCCAACGGGGAGCTGTTTTTT. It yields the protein CATSDVRRSNGELFF.

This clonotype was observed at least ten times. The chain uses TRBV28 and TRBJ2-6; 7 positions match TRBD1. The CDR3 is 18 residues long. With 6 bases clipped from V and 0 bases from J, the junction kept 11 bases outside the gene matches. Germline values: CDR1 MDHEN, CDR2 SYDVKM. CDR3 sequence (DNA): TGTGCCAGCAGACCTGACAGGGTCCGCTTCTCTGGGGCCAACGTCCTGACTTTC. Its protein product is CASRPDRVRFSGANVLTF.

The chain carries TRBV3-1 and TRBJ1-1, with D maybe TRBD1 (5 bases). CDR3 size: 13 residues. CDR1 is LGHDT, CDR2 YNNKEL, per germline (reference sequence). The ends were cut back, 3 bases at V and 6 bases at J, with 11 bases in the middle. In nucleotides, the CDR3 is TGTGCCAGCAGCCAGACTCCGACAGCTGAAGCTTTCTTT. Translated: CASSQTPTAEAFF.

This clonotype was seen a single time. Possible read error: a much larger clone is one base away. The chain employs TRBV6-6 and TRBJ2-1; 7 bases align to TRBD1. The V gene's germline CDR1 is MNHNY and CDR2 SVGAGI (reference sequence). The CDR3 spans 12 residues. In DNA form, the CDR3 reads TGTGCCTGCAGTTCACAGGGGACTGAGCAGTTCTTC. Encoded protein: CACSSQGTEQFF.

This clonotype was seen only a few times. The chain's CDR3 is CASSYQLSPNEKLFF. The CDR3 DNA reads TGTGCCAGCAGTTACCAATTGTCCCCCAATGAAAAACTGTTTTTT. This chain uses TRBV6-2 or TRBV6-3 with TRBJ1-4, with no clear D. Germline V lookup: CDR1 MNHEY, CDR2 SVGEGT. CDR3 length: 15 residues. V was trimmed by 2 bases and J by 5 bases, leaving 12 bases between them.

This chain's CDR3 is CASSLLRAQLAHEETQYF. The CDR3 coding sequence is TGTGCCAGCAGCTTGTTGCGGGCACAGCTTGCACACGAAGAGACCCAGTACTTC. The chain recombines TRBV5-6 with TRBJ2-5, with D possibly being TRBD2 (5 bases). The length of the CDR3 is 18 residues. Germline values: CDR1 SGHDT, CDR2 YYEEEE. V lost 1 base and J 3 bases, leaving 22 bases between the germline ends.

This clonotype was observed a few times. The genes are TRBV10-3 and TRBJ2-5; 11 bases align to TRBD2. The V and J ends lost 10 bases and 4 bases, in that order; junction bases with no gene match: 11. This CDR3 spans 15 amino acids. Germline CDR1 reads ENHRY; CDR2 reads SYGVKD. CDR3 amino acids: CASEVGLAGGETQYF. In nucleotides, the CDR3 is TGTGCCAGCGAGGTTGGGCTAGCGGGGGGAGAGACCCAGTACTTC.

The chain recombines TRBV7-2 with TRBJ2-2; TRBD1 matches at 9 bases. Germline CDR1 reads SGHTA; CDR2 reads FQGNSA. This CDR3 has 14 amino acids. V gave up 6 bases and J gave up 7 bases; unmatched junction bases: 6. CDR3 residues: CASRPGQGHGELFF. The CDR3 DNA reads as TGTGCCAGCAGACCTGGACAGGGGCACGGGGAGCTGTTTTTT.

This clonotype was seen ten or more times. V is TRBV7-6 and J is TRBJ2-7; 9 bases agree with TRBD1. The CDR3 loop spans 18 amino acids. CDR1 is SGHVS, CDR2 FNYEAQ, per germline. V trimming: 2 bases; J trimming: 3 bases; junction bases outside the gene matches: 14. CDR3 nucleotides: TGTGCCAGCAGCTTACCGGGACAGGGAGCTCTCTCCAACTACGAGCAGTACTTC. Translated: CASSLPGQGALSNYEQYF.

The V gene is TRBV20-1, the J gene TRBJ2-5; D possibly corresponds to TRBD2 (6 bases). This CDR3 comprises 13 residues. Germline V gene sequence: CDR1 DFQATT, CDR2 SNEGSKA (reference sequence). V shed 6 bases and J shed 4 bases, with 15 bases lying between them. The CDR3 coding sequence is TGCAGTGCGGGTGGCGGGGCGGGAGAGACCCAGTACTTC. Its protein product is CSAGGGAGETQYF.

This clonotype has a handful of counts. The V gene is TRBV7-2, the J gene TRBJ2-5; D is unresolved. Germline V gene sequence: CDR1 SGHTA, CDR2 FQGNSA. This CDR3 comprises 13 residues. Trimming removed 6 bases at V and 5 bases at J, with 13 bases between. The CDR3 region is CASSPRSYETQYF. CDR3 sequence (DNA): TGTGCCAGCAGTCCACGATCCTATGAGACCCAGTACTTC.

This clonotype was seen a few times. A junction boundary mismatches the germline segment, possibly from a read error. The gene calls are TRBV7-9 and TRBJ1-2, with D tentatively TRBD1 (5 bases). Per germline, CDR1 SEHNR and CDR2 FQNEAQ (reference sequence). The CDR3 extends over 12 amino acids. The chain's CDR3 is CASSLAGSGYTF. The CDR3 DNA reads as TGTGCCAGCAGCCTAGCAGGGAGCGGCTACACCTTC.